This T cell receptor beta chain appears in the sequencing data of a study of early T cells in non-severe SARS-CoV-2 infection. In the study overall: Chains were not paired, and sequencing was done on bulk RNA from unsorted whole blood.

The protocol attached unique molecular identifiers to individual cDNA molecules. TCRdb analysed the 5' RACE reads with MiXCR anew, one entry per CDR3 protein. The sample carries 75,000 to 100,000 distinct CDR3 sequences, 16% recorded once. A note on this clonotype: The antigen remains unidentified.

Findings and caveats of the study: Lookups in VDJdb leaned toward anti-spike CD8 responses and missed private and CD4 specificities.

The CDR3 is 12 residues long. Looked up from germline, CDR1 is SGHTA and CDR2 is FQGNSA. V was clipped by 5 bases and J by 10 bases, with 12 bases between them. The TCR originated in an adult who was a healthcare worker with PCR-confirmed SARS-CoV-2 infection or an uninfected control (not recorded which). The specimen sequenced was whole blood. The chain links TRBV7-2 to TRBJ2-4; unclear D gene. Here the CDR3 reads CASSAGRSIQYF. For the CDR3, the DNA is TGTGCCAGCAGCGCCGGACGAAGTATTCAGTACTTC.